Below, 13 T cell receptor beta chains from the same sample are listed, as sequenced in a study of T cell responses to AZD1222 COVID-19 vaccine. Produced via immunoSEQ multiplex PCR; TCRdb's table is partial and in-frame only. Among 150,000 or so clones, around 90% were seen once, and the ten largest hold 2.8%. Sample: peripheral blood, taken on day 0 of MenACWY control vaccination. The receptor set was obtained from an adult in good health.

The chain recombines TRBV2 with TRBJ2-7, with 9 bases matching TRBD1. V lost 6 bases to trimming and J lost 4 bases; unmatched junction nucleotides: 7. CDR1 and CDR2 (germline): SNHLY, FYNNEI. This CDR3 is built from 14 residues. CDR3: CASSSGTGKYEQYF. The CDR3, as DNA: TGTGCCAGCAGCTCCGGGACAGGGAAATACGAGCAGTACTTC. Full variable domain (remainder filled in from reference TRBV2 and TRBJ2-7): EPEVTQTPSHQVTQMGQEVILRCVPISNHLYFYWYRQILGQKVEFLVSFYNNEISEKSEIFDDQFSVERPDGSNFTLKIRSTKLEDSAMYFCASSSGTGKYEQYFGPGTRLTVT.

The chain couples TRBV4-1 to TRBJ1-3, with a weak D call TRBD1 (5 bases). The ends were cut back, 1 base at V and 2 bases at J, with 9 bases in the middle. Germline V gene sequence: CDR1 MGHRA, CDR2 YSYEKL. The CDR3 spans 15 residues. CDR3 sequence: CASSQGGLAGNTIYF. The CDR3 coding sequence is TGCGCCAGCAGCCAAGGGGGGTTGGCTGGAAACACCATATATTTT.

This chain uses TRBV28 with TRBJ2-2; D ambiguous. The CDR3 extends over 14 amino acids. V was clipped by 5 bases and J by 3 bases, with 10 bases between them. Germline V CDR1 and CDR2: MDHEN, SYDVKM. DNA of the CDR3: TGTGCCAGCAGTCCACCGTCGTACACCGGGGAGCTGTTTTTT. This gives the protein CASSPPSYTGELFF. Variable domain in full (rest from reference TRBV28 and TRBJ2-2): DVKVTQSSRYLVKRTGEKVFLECVQDMDHENMFWYRQDPGLGLRLIYFSYDVKMKEKGDIPEGYSVSREKKERFSLILESASTNQTSMYLCASSPPSYTGELFFGEGSRLTVL.

The V and J genes are TRBV2 and TRBJ2-2; TRBD2 matches at 9 bases. V shed 10 bases and J 6 bases; nucleotides not matched to a gene: 15. Germline V gives CDR1 SNHLY, CDR2 FYNNEI. The CDR3 has 16 residues. CDR3 region: CATRSGGSLMSGELFF. CDR3 coding DNA: TGTGCCACCCGTAGCGGGGGTTCCCTTATGTCCGGGGAGCTGTTTTTT.

The rearrangement uses TRBV27 and TRBJ2-3; 7 bases agree with TRBD2. The V and J ends lost 6 bases and 4 bases, in that order; junction bases with no gene match: 13. Germline-derived CDR1 and CDR2 are MNHEY and SMNVEV (reference sequence). This CDR3 has 16 amino acids. CDR3 in DNA: TGTGCCAGCAGGGGGCTAGCGGAGGCCCCCCCAGATACGCAGTATTTT. It specifies CASRGLAEAPPDTQYF.

This clone was counted between two and nine times. J is TRBJ1-6 and V is TRBV10-2, with 8 bases matching TRBD1. The germline V gene has CDR1 WSHSY and CDR2 SAAADI. CDR3 length: 13 amino acids. J gave up 9 bases and V 3 bases, and 1 base lay outside the gene matches. CDR3 amino acids: CASSDTGGSPLHF. The CDR3 nucleotides read TGCGCCAGCAGTGATACAGGGGGTTCACCCCTCCACTTT.

This clone showed up just a few times. The chain recombines TRBV30 with TRBJ1-5; 7 bases agree with TRBD1. Germline lookup yields CDR1 GTSNPN and CDR2 SVGIG (reference sequence). Trimming took 1 base from V and 2 from J; bases not matched to a gene: 5. The CDR3 sequence is 15 residues long. The CDR3 region has the DNA TGTGCCTGGAGTGAACCAGGGGGAGGCAATCAGCCCCAGCATTTT. It is translated as CAWSEPGGGNQPQHF.

The CDR3 reads CASRTGRLSGNTIYF. The CDR3, as DNA: TGTGCCAGCAGAACCGGTAGACTCTCTGGAAACACCATATATTTT. This sequence joins TRBV6-5 and TRBJ1-3; D gene uncertain. This CDR3 has 15 amino acids. Germline V gives CDR1 MNHEY, CDR2 SVGAGI. The V end lost 6 bases, the J end lost 0 bases, and 12 bases lay between the germline ends.

This clone was counted a single time. This chain uses TRBV6-5 with TRBJ1-2; weak D call: TRBD1 (5 bases). The CDR3 spans 14 residues. Germline values: CDR1 MNHEY, CDR2 SVGAGI. The germline V and J ends were trimmed by 6 bases and 4 bases, with 15 bases remaining between them. The CDR3 loop reads CASRRPGLVYGYTF. In nucleotides, the CDR3 is TGTGCCAGCAGAAGACCGGGACTCGTCTATGGCTACACCTTC.

In its sample, this clone was seen once. The chain carries TRBV9 and TRBJ2-7; the match to TRBD2 covers 14 bases. The CDR3 has 15 residues. V trimming: 4 bases; J trimming: 3 bases; junction bases outside the gene matches: 3. CDR1 and CDR2 from the germline V gene are SGDLS and YYNGEE. The chain's CDR3 is CASSLGTSGSYEQYF. In DNA form, the CDR3 reads TGTGCCAGCAGCCTGGGGACTAGCGGGAGCTACGAGCAGTACTTC.

This chain uses TRBV7-9 with TRBJ2-4, with 9 bases that match TRBD1. CDR3 size: 14 residues. After removal of 4 bases from V and 7 bases from J, the junction contained 5 bases not matched to a gene. Germline CDR1 SEHNR, CDR2 FQNEAQ (reference sequence). The CDR3 sequence: CASSSTGGLNIQYF. CDR3 sequence (DNA): TGTGCCAGCAGCTCGACAGGGGGACTGAACATTCAGTACTTC.

The genes are TRBV2 and TRBJ2-3; 10 bases map to TRBD2. Germline CDR1 and CDR2: SNHLY and FYNNEI. With V trimmed by 6 bases and J by 6 bases, 6 bases remained unmatched. The CDR3 contains 14 residues. CDR3 bases: TGTGCCAGCAGCCGGACTAGCGGTTACGATACGCAGTATTTT. This codes for CASSRTSGYDTQYF.

The chain links TRBV20-1 to TRBJ2-3; no definite D call. Per the germline V gene, CDR1 is DFQATT and CDR2 is SNEGSKA (reference sequence). The CDR3 is 11 residues long. V lost 5 bases and J 5 bases, leaving 8 bases between the germline ends. CDR3 DNA: TGCAGTGCTGATAAACTAGATACGCAGTATTTT. This translates into CSADKLDTQYF.